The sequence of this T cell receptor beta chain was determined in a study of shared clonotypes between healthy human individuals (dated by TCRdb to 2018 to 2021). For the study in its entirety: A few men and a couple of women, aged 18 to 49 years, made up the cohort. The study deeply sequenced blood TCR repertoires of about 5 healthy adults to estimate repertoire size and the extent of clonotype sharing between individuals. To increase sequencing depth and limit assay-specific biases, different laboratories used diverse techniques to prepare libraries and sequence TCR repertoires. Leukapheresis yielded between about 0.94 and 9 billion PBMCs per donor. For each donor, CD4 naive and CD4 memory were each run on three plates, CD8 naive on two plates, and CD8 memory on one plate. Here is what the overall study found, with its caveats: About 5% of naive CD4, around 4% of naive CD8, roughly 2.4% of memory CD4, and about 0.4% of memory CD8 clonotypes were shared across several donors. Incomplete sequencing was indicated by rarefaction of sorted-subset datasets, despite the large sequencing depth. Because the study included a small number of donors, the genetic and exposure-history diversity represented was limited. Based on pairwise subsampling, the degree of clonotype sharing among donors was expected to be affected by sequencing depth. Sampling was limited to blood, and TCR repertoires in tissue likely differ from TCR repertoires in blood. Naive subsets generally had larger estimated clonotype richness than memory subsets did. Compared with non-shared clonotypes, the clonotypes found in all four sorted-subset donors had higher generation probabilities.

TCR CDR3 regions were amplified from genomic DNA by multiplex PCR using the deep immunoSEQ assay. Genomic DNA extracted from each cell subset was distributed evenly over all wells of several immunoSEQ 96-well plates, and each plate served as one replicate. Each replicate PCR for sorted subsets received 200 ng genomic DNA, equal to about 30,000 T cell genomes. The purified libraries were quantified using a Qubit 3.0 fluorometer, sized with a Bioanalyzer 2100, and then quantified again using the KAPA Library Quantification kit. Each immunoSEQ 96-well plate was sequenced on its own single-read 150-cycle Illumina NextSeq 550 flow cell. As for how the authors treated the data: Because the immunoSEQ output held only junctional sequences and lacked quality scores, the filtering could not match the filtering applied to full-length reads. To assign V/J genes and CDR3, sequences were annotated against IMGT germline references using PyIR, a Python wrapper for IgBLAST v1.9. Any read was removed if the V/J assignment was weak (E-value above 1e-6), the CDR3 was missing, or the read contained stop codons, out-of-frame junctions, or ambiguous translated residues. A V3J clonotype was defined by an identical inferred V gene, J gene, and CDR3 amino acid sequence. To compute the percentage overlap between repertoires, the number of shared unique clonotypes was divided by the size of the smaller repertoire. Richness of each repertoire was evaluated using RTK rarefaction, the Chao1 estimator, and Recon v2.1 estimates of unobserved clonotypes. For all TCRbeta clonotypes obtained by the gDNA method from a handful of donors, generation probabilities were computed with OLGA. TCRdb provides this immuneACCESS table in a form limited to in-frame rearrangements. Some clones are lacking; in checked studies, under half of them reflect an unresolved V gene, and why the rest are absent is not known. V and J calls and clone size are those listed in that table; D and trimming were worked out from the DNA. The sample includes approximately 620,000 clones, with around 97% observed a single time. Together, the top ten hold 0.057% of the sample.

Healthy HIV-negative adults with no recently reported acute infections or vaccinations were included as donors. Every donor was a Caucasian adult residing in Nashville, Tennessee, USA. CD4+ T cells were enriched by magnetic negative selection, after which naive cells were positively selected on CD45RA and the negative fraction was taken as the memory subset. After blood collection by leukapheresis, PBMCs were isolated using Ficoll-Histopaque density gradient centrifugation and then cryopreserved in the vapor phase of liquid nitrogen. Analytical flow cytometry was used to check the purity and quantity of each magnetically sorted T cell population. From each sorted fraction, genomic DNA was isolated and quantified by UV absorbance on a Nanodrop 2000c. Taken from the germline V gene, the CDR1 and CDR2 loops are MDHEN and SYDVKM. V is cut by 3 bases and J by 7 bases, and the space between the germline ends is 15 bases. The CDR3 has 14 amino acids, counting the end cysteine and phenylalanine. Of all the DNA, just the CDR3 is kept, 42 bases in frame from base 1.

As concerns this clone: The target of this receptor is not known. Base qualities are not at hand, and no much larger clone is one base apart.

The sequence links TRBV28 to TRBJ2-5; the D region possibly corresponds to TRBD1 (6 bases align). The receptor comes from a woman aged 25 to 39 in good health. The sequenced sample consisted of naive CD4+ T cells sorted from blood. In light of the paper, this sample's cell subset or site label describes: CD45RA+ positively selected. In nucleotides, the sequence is TGTGCCAGCAGTTTTACAGGGAAGCGCGGGACCCAGTACTTC. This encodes CASSFTGKRGTQYF. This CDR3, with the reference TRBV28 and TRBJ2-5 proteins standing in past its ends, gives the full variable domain DVKVTQSSRYLVKRTGEKVFLECVQDMDHENMFWYRQDPGLGLRLIYFSYDVKMKEKGDIPEGYSVSREKKERFSLILESASTNQTSMYLCASSFTGKRGTQYFGPGTRLLVL.